This is a list of T cell receptor beta chains from one sample in a study of cytomegalovirus exposure and HLA in healthy donors. TCRdb's table, derived via immunoSEQ multiplex PCR, lists solely in-frame clones and lacks some. The sample holds more than 90,000 clones. Sequencing was carried out using PBMCs. The receptors come from a man aged 25-45 years in good health and CMV-seronegative. CDR3s include the opening cysteine and the closing phenylalanine or tryptophan. The order of the fields is V gene, J gene, CDR3 protein.

v_gene: TRBV18; j_gene: TRBJ1-4; CDR3aa: CASSPGTGNEKLFF
v_gene: TRBV5-1; j_gene: TRBJ1-2; CDR3aa: CASSLGTGGGYTF
v_gene: TRBV5-6; j_gene: TRBJ2-5; CDR3aa: CASSLVESRETQYF
v_gene: TRBV7-2; j_gene: TRBJ1-6; CDR3aa: CASSLVQGNSPLHF
v_gene: TRBV5-1; j_gene: TRBJ1-1; CDR3aa: CASSPTTGQGTEAFF
v_gene: TRBV28; j_gene: TRBJ1-4; CDR3aa: CASSTGTAATNEKLFF
v_gene: TRBV6-5; j_gene: TRBJ2-5; CDR3aa: CASSPDTRGETQYF
v_gene: TRBV7-2; j_gene: TRBJ1-6; CDR3aa: CASSPGQGNSPLHF
v_gene: TRBV6-1; j_gene: TRBJ1-5; CDR3aa: CASSEVGGNQPQHF
v_gene: TRBV14; j_gene: TRBJ1-1; CDR3aa: CASSQNMGAGTEAFF
v_gene: TRBV4-3; j_gene: TRBJ1-2; CDR3aa: CASSQEGGYGYTF
v_gene: TRBV7-9; j_gene: TRBJ2-1; CDR3aa: CASSLGARVSNGQFF
v_gene: TRBV6-1; j_gene: TRBJ2-1; CDR3aa: CASSGAGGLNNEQFF
v_gene: TRBV30; j_gene: TRBJ2-7; CDR3aa: CAWTRTGRSYEQYF
v_gene: TRBV5-1; j_gene: TRBJ2-5; CDR3aa: CASSLGTSPSETQYF
v_gene: TRBV5-4; j_gene: TRBJ1-3; CDR3aa: CASSSPRDRGDTIYF
v_gene: TRBV4-1; j_gene: TRBJ2-4; CDR3aa: CASSPQEAGGLAKNIQYF
v_gene: TRBV5-5; j_gene: TRBJ1-1; CDR3aa: CASSTGDTRLMNTEAFF
v_gene: TRBV5-6; j_gene: TRBJ2-2; CDR3aa: CASSLGANTGELFF
v_gene: TRBV2; j_gene: TRBJ2-2; CDR3aa: CASTGLAGGPGELFF
v_gene: TRBV5-6; j_gene: TRBJ2-2; CDR3aa: CASSPGLAGKNTGELFF
v_gene: TRBV14; j_gene: TRBJ2-7; CDR3aa: CASSEVGHSRGEQYF
v_gene: TRBV9; j_gene: TRBJ2-1; CDR3aa: CASSDRWGGAGQFF
v_gene: TRBV10-3; j_gene: TRBJ2-1; CDR3aa: CAIRVTSGRGYNEQFF
v_gene: TRBV4-2; j_gene: TRBJ1-2; CDR3aa: CASSQVLQGGYTF
v_gene: TRBV7-2; j_gene: TRBJ2-7; CDR3aa: CASSLRWSGAPYEQYF
v_gene: TRBV13; j_gene: TRBJ1-5; CDR3aa: CASSLGHIEQPQHF
v_gene: TRBV19; j_gene: TRBJ1-4; CDR3aa: CASSARGVAANEKLFF
v_gene: TRBV9; j_gene: TRBJ2-1; CDR3aa: CASSVLGLAGGEQFF
v_gene: TRBV5-1; j_gene: TRBJ2-1; CDR3aa: CASSFGDREYNEQFF